What follows describes a single T cell receptor (beta chain). The sample is drawn from a study of PD-1 blockade in classical Hodgkin lymphoma. V was trimmed by 0 bases and J by 4 bases, leaving 10 bases between them. This CDR3 region has 14 residues. CDR1 and CDR2 (germline): SGHRS, YFSETQ. Clones were read by immunoSEQ multiplex PCR, and TCRdb kept only the in-frame ones, dropping some. Among roughly 64,000 clones listed, about 89% were seen once. Time point: cycle 4 day 1 (C4D1), after 6 weeks of nivolumab. All the patients suffered relapse after autologous stem cell transplantation, and brentuximab vedotin exposure differed.

The starting material was peripheral blood mononuclear cells (PBMCs), obtained before the fourth cycle of nivolumab. This TCR came from a human donor with classical Hodgkin lymphoma. The chain recombines TRBV5-1 with TRBJ1-1; D may be TRBD1 (6 bases). The CDR3 sequence is CASSLAEGGTEAFF. For the CDR3, the DNA is TGCGCCAGCAGCTTGGCTGAGGGGGGCACTGAAGCTTTCTTT.